The entry that follows covers one T cell receptor beta chain sequence. This CDR3 is 12 amino acids long. V was shortened by 6 bases and J by 6 bases, with 9 bases between the two germline ends. CDR1 MRHNA and CDR2 SNTAGT come from the germline V gene. The data derive from a study of control samples from healthy donors and cancer patients. Sequencing was performed with immunoSEQ multiplex PCR; in TCRdb, only in-frame clones are kept and a portion is missing. The data show approximately 170,000 clones, with around 94% seen just once and 1.1% to 1.5% held by the top ten. The sequenced material came from blood. The chain employs TRBV6-4 and TRBJ1-5; D might be TRBD1 (6 bases). The TCR comes from a man aged 25 to 45 in good health. The chain's CDR3 is CASSKGGQPQHF. As DNA, the CDR3 is TGTGCCAGCAGCAAGGGGGGTCAGCCCCAGCATTTT.